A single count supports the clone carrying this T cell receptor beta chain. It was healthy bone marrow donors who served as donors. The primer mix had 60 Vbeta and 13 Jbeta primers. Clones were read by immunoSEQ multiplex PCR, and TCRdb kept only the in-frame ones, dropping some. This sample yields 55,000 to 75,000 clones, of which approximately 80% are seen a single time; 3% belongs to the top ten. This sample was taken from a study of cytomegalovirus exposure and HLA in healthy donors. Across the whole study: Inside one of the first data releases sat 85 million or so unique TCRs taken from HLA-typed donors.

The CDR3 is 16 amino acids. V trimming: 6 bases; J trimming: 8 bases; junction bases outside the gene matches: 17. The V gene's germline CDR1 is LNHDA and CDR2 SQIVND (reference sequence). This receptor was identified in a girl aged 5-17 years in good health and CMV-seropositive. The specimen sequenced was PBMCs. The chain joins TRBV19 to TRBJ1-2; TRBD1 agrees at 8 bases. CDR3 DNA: TGTGCCAGTAGCCTAGCCCTCTCAGGGGGCGCGGTAGGCTACACCTTC. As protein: CASSLALSGGAVGYTF.